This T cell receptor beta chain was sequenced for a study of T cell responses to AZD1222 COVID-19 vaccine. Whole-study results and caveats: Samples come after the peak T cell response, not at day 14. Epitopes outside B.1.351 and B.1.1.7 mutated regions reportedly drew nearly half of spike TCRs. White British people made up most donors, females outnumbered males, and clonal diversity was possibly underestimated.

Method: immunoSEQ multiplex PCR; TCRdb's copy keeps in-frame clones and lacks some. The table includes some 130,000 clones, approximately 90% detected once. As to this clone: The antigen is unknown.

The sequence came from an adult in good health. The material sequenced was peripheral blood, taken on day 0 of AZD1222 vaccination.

This CDR3 reads CASSPGGQGRYGYTF. CDR3 bases: TGCGCCAGCAGCCCGGGGGGACAGGGGCGGTATGGCTACACCTTC. The rearrangement links TRBV5-1 to TRBJ1-2, with TRBD1 matching over 10 bases. Per the germline V gene, CDR1 is SGHRS and CDR2 is YFSETQ. CDR3 length: 15 residues. Trimming took 4 bases from V and 5 from J; bases not matched to a gene: 8.